Presented here are 16 T cell receptor beta chains from one specimen sequenced in a study of OX40 agonist ivuxolimab in advanced cancers. The assay was immunoSEQ multiplex PCR, and TCRdb's table has in-frame clones only and misses some. This table has 87,000 or so clones, around 85% appearing once. The starting material was CD4+ or CD8+ T cells sorted from blood, obtained in a trial of the OX40 agonist ivuxolimab. These receptors came from an adult with an advanced solid tumor such as melanoma, head and neck, liver or kidney cancer.

The chain uses TRBV28 and TRBJ2-5; unclear D gene. With 3 bases removed from V and 2 bases from J, the gap between germline ends came to 16 bases. The germline CDR1 and CDR2 sequences are MDHEN and SYDVKM. The CDR3 has 16 residues. The CDR3 sequence: CASSFIDSLGQETQYF. The CDR3 DNA reads TGTGCCAGCAGTTTTATTGACTCCTTGGGGCAAGAGACCCAGTACTTC.

This clone was seen a single time. This rearrangement joins TRBV7-6 to TRBJ1-2; TRBD1 agrees at 8 bases. CDR3 length equals 17 residues. CDR1 SGHVS and CDR2 FNYEAQ come from the germline V gene. With V trimmed by 1 base and J by 4 bases, 11 bases remained unmatched. Written as DNA, the CDR3 is TGTGCCAGCAGCTTAGGGCCTACCGGACAGGGCATCTATGGCTACACCTTC. This sequence encodes CASSLGPTGQGIYGYTF. The whole variable domain, filled in from reference TRBV7-6 and TRBJ1-2, reads GAGVSQSPRYKVTKRGQDVALRCDPISGHVSLYWYRQALGQGPEFLTYFNYEAQQDKSGLPNDRFSAERPEGSISTLTIQRTEQRDSAMYRCASSLGPTGQGIYGYTFGSGTRLTVV.

The chain combines TRBV7-8 with TRBJ2-3; possibly TRBD1 or TRBD2 for D (5 bases each). The CDR3 has 15 amino acids. Trimming left V 2 bases short and J 4 bases short, with 13 bases between. Per germline, CDR1 SGHVS and CDR2 FQNEAQ. In DNA, the CDR3 is TGTGCCAGCAGCTTAAGGGACGGAAGACCAGATACGCAGTATTTT. It specifies CASSLRDGRPDTQYF.

This clone was recorded once. The chain combines TRBV25-1 with TRBJ2-7, with D possibly matching TRBD1 (6 bases). The CDR3 covers 14 residues. Germline values: CDR1 MGHDK, CDR2 SYGVNS. V dropped 3 bases and J dropped 5 bases, with 14 bases sitting between them. CDR3 sequence reads: CASSDFWAGDEQYF. The CDR3 DNA follows: TGTGCCAGCAGTGATTTTTGGGCAGGGGACGAGCAGTACTTC.

As DNA, the CDR3 is TGTGCCAGCAGTCCCATGGACAGGGACCATGAGCAGTTCTTC. Translation gives CASSPMDRDHEQFF. This chain links TRBV27 with TRBJ2-1; 8 bases line up with TRBD1. The germline V gene has CDR1 MNHEY and CDR2 SMNVEV (reference sequence). Losses at the gene ends were 5 bases for V and 8 bases for J; bases not matched to a gene: 8. The CDR3 has 14 residues.

V usage is TRBV6-1 and J usage is TRBJ2-1; no clear D. Looked up from germline, CDR1 is MNHNS and CDR2 is SASEGT. V shed 2 bases and J shed 7 bases, with 9 bases lying between them. The CDR3 consists of 13 residues. Here the CDR3 reads CASSESRVNEQFF. The CDR3 DNA reads as TGTGCCAGCAGTGAAAGTAGGGTTAATGAGCAGTTCTTC.

The chain recombines TRBV10-1 with TRBJ1-5; 9 nucleotides align to TRBD1. Trimming cost V 2 bases and J 2 bases; bases outside gene matches: 4. Per germline, CDR1 WNHNN and CDR2 SYGVQD (reference sequence). The CDR3 runs 16 residues. The CDR3 here is CASSETGQGGNQPQHF. The CDR3 nucleotides are TGCGCCAGCAGTGAGACGGGACAGGGAGGCAATCAGCCCCAGCATTTT.

This chain links TRBV2 with TRBJ1-5; D is unclear. V dropped 5 bases and J dropped 4 bases, with 9 bases sitting between them. Germline CDR1 and CDR2: SNHLY and FYNNEI. This CDR3 region has 13 residues. CDR3 protein: CASSMDSNQPQHF. DNA for the CDR3: TGTGCCAGCAGTATGGATAGTAATCAGCCCCAGCATTTT.

With respect to this clone: Relative to the germline gene, one junction end is altered; a read error may explain this. The chain is built from TRBV6-6 and TRBJ2-7; no firm D call. This CDR3 region has 12 residues. CDR1 is MNHNY and CDR2 is SVGAGI in the germline V gene (reference sequence). The CDR3 sequence is CANSDTLGEQYF. The DNA for the CDR3 is TGTGCCAACAGTGACACCCTCGGCGAGCAGTACTTC.

CDR3 nucleotide sequence: TGCGCCAGCAGACGATATAACAGGGTCACTAATGAAAAACTGTTTTTT. Translated, it gives CASRRYNRVTNEKLFF. This chain links TRBV5-1 with TRBJ1-4, with D possibly TRBD1 on 6 matching bases. Germline V lookup: CDR1 SGHRS, CDR2 YFSETQ. V shed 5 bases and J shed 2 bases, with 16 bases lying between them. CDR3 length equals 16 residues.

The genes are TRBV9 and TRBJ1-4; D not resolved. Trimming pared 0 bases from V and 5 bases from J, leaving 8 bases between. Germline V lookup: CDR1 SGDLS, CDR2 YYNGEE. The CDR3 is 14 amino acids. CDR3 in DNA: TGTGCCAGCAGCGTAGAAAGGCTAAATGAAAAACTGTTTTTT. Translation gives CASSVERLNEKLFF. The full variable domain, in which reference TRBV9 and TRBJ1-4 provide the parts outside the CDR3, is DSGVTQTPKHLITATGQRVTLRCSPRSGDLSVYWYQQSLDQGLQFLIQYYNGEERAKGNILERFSAQQFPDLHSELNLSSLELGDSALYFCASSVERLNEKLFFGSGTQLSVL.

The chain carries TRBV7-3 and TRBJ2-1, with D possibly matching TRBD1 (5 bases). CDR3 size: 17 residues. Trimming cost V 5 bases and J 7 bases, with 24 bases left between them. Per germline, CDR1 SGHTA and CDR2 FQGTGA. In DNA form, the CDR3 reads TGTGCCAGCAGCCAAAATGGTCCAGGGCGATTGGGTAATGAGCAGTTCTTC. Translation gives CASSQNGPGRLGNEQFF.

The gene calls are TRBV4-3 and TRBJ2-5; D might be TRBD1 (5 bases). The CDR3 loop spans 13 amino acids. V lost 1 base, J lost 5 bases, and 8 bases lay in between. Germline CDR1 reads LGHNA; CDR2 reads YSLEER. The CDR3 DNA follows: TGCGCCAGCAGCCAAGTCGCAGGGGAGACCCAGTACTTC. Amino acids: CASSQVAGETQYF.

J is TRBJ1-5 and V is TRBV6-6, with no clear D. Germline CDR1 reads MNHNY; CDR2 reads SVGAGI (reference sequence). There are 13 residues in the CDR3. V was clipped by 6 bases and J by 4 bases, with 10 bases between them. The CDR3 reads CASRLQENQPQHF. The CDR3 DNA reads TGTGCCAGCAGGCTTCAGGAAAATCAGCCCCAGCATTTT.

The V gene is TRBV19, the J gene TRBJ1-1, with 7 bases aligning to TRBD1. Losses at the gene ends were 7 bases for V and 4 bases for J; bases not matched to a gene: 9. CDR1 and CDR2 (germline): LNHDA, SQIVND (reference sequence). The CDR3 runs to 14 residues. CDR3 nucleotides: TGTGCCAGTAAAAGTCCAGGGGGATTCACTGAAGCTTTCTTT. This codes for CASKSPGGFTEAFF.

This clone has a single count. This chain links TRBV30 with TRBJ1-2; 8 bases match TRBD1. V lost 3 bases, J lost 8 bases, and 17 bases stayed unmatched. This CDR3 has 16 amino acids. Per germline, CDR1 GTSNPN and CDR2 SVGIG (reference sequence). CDR3 nucleotides: TGTGCCTGGAGCGTCGGGGGCCTGGGACAGGCGGGAGGCTACACCTTC. Protein: CAWSVGGLGQAGGYTF.